The 30 T cell receptor beta chains below come from one sample, sequenced in a study of T cells in Graves' hyperthyroidism and ophthalmopathy. From RNA transcripts, TCR beta CDR3 regions were amplified. The TCR CDR3 first-round RT-PCR relied on the HTBI primer set. MiXCR, applied by TCRdb to the multiplex PCR reads, yields one record per CDR3 protein. The sample records over 250,000 distinct CDR3 sequences, less than 30% being singletons. Sequencing was performed on blood. Receptor source: a man in his forties with Graves' hyperthyroidism that later progressed to Graves' ophthalmopathy.

This clonotype was counted ten times or more. The V call is TRBV10-2, the J call TRBJ2-7; D remains ambiguous. The CDR3 has 12 amino acids. Germline CDR1 is WSHSY and CDR2 is SAAADI. The V end was cut by 8 bases, the J end by 0 bases, with 8 bases between. The CDR3 DNA reads as TGCGCCAGCGGAAGCTACTCCTACGAGCAGTACTTC. Protein sequence: CASGSYSYEQYF.

This clonotype was recorded a few times. V usage is TRBV6-1 and J usage is TRBJ1-1, with 10 bases matching TRBD1. Germline CDR1 MNHNS, CDR2 SASEGT. CDR3 length equals 16 residues. Losses at the gene ends were 5 bases for V and 3 bases for J; bases not matched to a gene: 9. CDR3 residues: CASSQGQGVKDTEAFF. CDR3 in DNA: TGTGCCAGCAGTCAAGGACAGGGGGTTAAAGACACTGAAGCTTTCTTT.

The gene calls are TRBV13 and TRBJ2-7; weak D call: TRBD1 (5 bases). The CDR3 has 15 amino acids. The ends were cut back, 2 bases at V and 4 bases at J, with 15 bases in the middle. CDR1 and CDR2 (germline): PRHDT, FYEKMQ (reference sequence). CDR3 in DNA: TGTGCCAGCAGCTTAAGGGGCAGCGAGACTTACGAGCAGTACTTC. This encodes CASSLRGSETYEQYF. The full variable domain, with the rest looked up from reference TRBV13 and TRBJ2-7, is AAGVIQSPRHLIKEKRETATLKCYPIPRHDTVYWYQQGPGQDPQFLISFYEKMQSDKGSIPDRFSAQQFSDYHSELNMSSLELGDSALYFCASSLRGSETYEQYFGPGTRLTVT.

This clonotype was seen ten or more times. This chain links TRBV28 with TRBJ1-1; unclear D gene. The CDR3 is made up of 15 amino acids. Germline CDR1 is MDHEN and CDR2 is SYDVKM. Trimming removed 4 bases from V and 4 bases from J, with 16 bases in between. The CDR3 coding sequence is TGTGCCAGCAGTTCGCCCGACAATCTGGGCACTGAAGCTTTCTTT. The encoded protein is CASSSPDNLGTEAFF. Combining the CDR3 with reference TRBV28 and TRBJ1-1 gives the whole variable domain DVKVTQSSRYLVKRTGEKVFLECVQDMDHENMFWYRQDPGLGLRLIYFSYDVKMKEKGDIPEGYSVSREKKERFSLILESASTNQTSMYLCASSSPDNLGTEAFFGQGTRLTVV.

This clonotype has at least ten counts. Here the CDR3 DNA reads TGTGCCAGCAGTTTAGGGAGCACCGGGGAGCTGTTTTTT. It translates to CASSLGSTGELFF. V and J are TRBV28 and TRBJ2-2; maybe TRBD2 (5 bases). The CDR3 has 13 residues. In germline, CDR1 is MDHEN, CDR2 SYDVKM. V was clipped by 2 bases and J by 4 bases, with 5 bases between them. The full variable domain, completed using reference TRBV28 and TRBJ2-2, is DVKVTQSSRYLVKRTGEKVFLECVQDMDHENMFWYRQDPGLGLRLIYFSYDVKMKEKGDIPEGYSVSREKKERFSLILESASTNQTSMYLCASSLGSTGELFFGEGSRLTVL.

The chain combines TRBV28 with TRBJ1-5; D gene uncertain. Trimming took 8 bases from V and 9 from J, leaving 8 bases between them. This CDR3 has 10 amino acids. Germline CDR1 reads MDHEN; CDR2 reads SYDVKM. The CDR3: CASGPRPQHF. In DNA form, the CDR3 reads TGTGCCAGCGGGCCTAGGCCCCAGCATTTT.

In its sample, this clonotype was seen many times. In DNA, the CDR3 is TGCAGCGTAGCCAGGACAGGGTCGGGCGAGCAGTACTTC. It yields the protein CSVARTGSGEQYF. J is TRBJ2-7 and V is TRBV29-1; TRBD1 aligns across 8 bases. The CDR3 has 13 residues. V shed 6 bases and J 6 bases; nucleotides not matched to a gene: 10. Germline CDR1 is SQVTM and CDR2 is ANQGSEA.

There are many counts of this clonotype. V is TRBV28 and J is TRBJ1-5; D gene ambiguous. The V end was cut by 5 bases, the J end by 0 bases, with 11 bases between. The CDR3 is 15 residues long. Germline V lookup: CDR1 MDHEN, CDR2 SYDVKM. CDR3 residues: CASSPVFNSNQPQHF. The CDR3 region has the DNA TGTGCCAGCAGTCCCGTATTTAATAGCAATCAGCCCCAGCATTTT.

This clonotype was seen repeatedly, ten times or more. V is TRBV18 and J is TRBJ2-5; D is possibly TRBD1 or TRBD2 (5 bases each). V lost 5 bases and J lost 1, with 8 bases in between. The CDR3 is 13 amino acids. The germline V gene encodes CDR1 KGHSH and CDR2 LQKENI. This CDR3 is CASSKGTQETQYF. Here the CDR3 DNA reads TGTGCCAGCTCAAAGGGGACCCAAGAGACCCAGTACTTC.

Ten or more counts support this clonotype. The chain uses TRBV18 and TRBJ1-1; D might be TRBD1 (5 bases). Trimming shortened V by 2 bases and J by 7 bases, and 23 bases separated the two germline ends. Per the germline V gene, CDR1 is KGHSH and CDR2 is LQKENI. The CDR3 covers 17 residues. CDR3 in amino acids: CASSPEVWTEAQGEAFF. The CDR3, as DNA: TGTGCCAGCTCACCAGAAGTCTGGACGGAGGCGCAGGGTGAAGCTTTCTTT.

Many counts were recorded for this clonotype. This chain connects TRBV5-1 to TRBJ2-5; D remains unclear. Germline V gene data show CDR1 as SGHRS and CDR2 as YFSETQ. This CDR3 has 14 amino acids. The V gene lost 4 bases and the J gene lost 0 bases, with 10 bases spanning the gap. CDR3 bases: TGCGCCAGCAGCCCCTTGATGTACCAAGAGACCCAGTACTTC. This sequence encodes CASSPLMYQETQYF. The full variable domain, in which reference TRBV5-1 and TRBJ2-5 provide the parts outside the CDR3, is KAGVTQTPRYLIKTRGQQVTLSCSPISGHRSVSWYQQTPGQGLQFLFEYFSETQRNKGNFPGRFSGRQFSNSRSEMNVSTLELGDSALYLCASSPLMYQETQYFGPGTRLLVL.

This clonotype was picked up many times. V and J are TRBV12-3 or TRBV12-4 and TRBJ1-1; no definite D call. The CDR3 runs 15 residues. The germline V and J ends were trimmed by 4 bases and 2 bases, with 14 bases remaining between them. CDR3 nucleotide sequence: TGTGCCAGCAGTTCCCAAAGGACGGGTAACACTGAAGCTTTCTTT. Its protein is CASSSQRTGNTEAFF.

This clonotype was counted ten times or more. The chain employs TRBV6-1 and TRBJ2-4; TRBD2 agrees at 8 bases. With V trimmed by 1 base and J by 8 bases, 4 bases remained unmatched. Germline CDR1 and CDR2: MNHNS and SASEGT. This CDR3 comprises 14 residues. CDR3 region: CASSEVAGLDIQYF. CDR3 DNA sequence: TGTGCCAGCAGTGAAGTAGCGGGATTGGACATTCAGTACTTC.

This clonotype came up many times. This rearrangement joins TRBV3-1 to TRBJ1-2; tentatively, D is TRBD1 (6 bases). The V and J ends lost 2 bases and 5 bases respectively, with 15 bases between them. Looked up from germline, CDR1 is LGHDT and CDR2 is YNNKEL (reference sequence). The CDR3 sequence is 15 residues long. CDR3 protein: CASSQRDNSLYGYTF. The CDR3 DNA reads TGTGCCAGCAGCCAACGGGACAACTCGTTGTATGGCTACACCTTC.

V is TRBV30 and J is TRBJ1-2; D is uncertain. Trimming pared 1 base from V and 4 bases from J, leaving 16 bases between. The germline V gene has CDR1 GTSNPN and CDR2 SVGIG (reference sequence). This CDR3 region has 15 residues. CDR3: CAWSGYVGRIYGYTF. CDR3 nucleotide sequence: TGTGCCTGGAGTGGGTACGTCGGACGGATCTATGGCTACACCTTC.

This clonotype was observed a handful of times. The J gene is TRBJ1-1, the V gene TRBV12-3 or TRBV12-4; tentatively, D is TRBD1 (5 bases). The CDR3 covers 14 residues. Trimming shortened V by 3 bases and J by 6 bases, and 14 bases separated the two germline ends. The CDR3 region has the DNA TGTGCCAGCAGTTTGGGTACAGGTATCTCTGAAGCTTTCTTT. As protein: CASSLGTGISEAFF.

This clonotype was found many times. This chain connects TRBV6-5 to TRBJ1-1, with unresolved D. V lost 7 bases, J lost 3 bases, and 12 bases lay in between. The germline V gene has CDR1 MNHEY and CDR2 SVGAGI. The CDR3 totals 13 residues. In nucleotides, the CDR3 is TGTGCCAGCAATCCCCAGTGGGACACTGAAGCTTTCTTT. Protein: CASNPQWDTEAFF.

This clonotype appeared many times. This rearrangement joins TRBV6-5 to TRBJ1-2; unclear D gene. The V end lost 0 bases, the J end lost 8 bases, and 10 bases lay between the germline ends. The CDR3 is 13 amino acids. CDR1 and CDR2 from the germline V gene are MNHEY and SVGAGI. This CDR3 is CASSYSVRFGYTF. The CDR3 DNA reads as TGTGCCAGCAGTTACTCGGTCCGTTTCGGCTACACCTTC.

This clonotype was counted at least ten times. The V and J genes are TRBV5-5 and TRBJ2-5, with 9 bases fitting TRBD1. CDR3 size: 15 residues. Per germline, CDR1 SGHKS and CDR2 YYEKEE (reference sequence). Trimming at V came to 4 bases and at J to 5 bases, leaving 9 bases not matched to a gene. The chain's CDR3 is CASSGNTGGLETQYF. DNA of the CDR3: TGTGCCAGCAGCGGGAACACAGGGGGCTTGGAGACCCAGTACTTC.

In this sample, this clonotype turned up many times. The rearrangement links TRBV5-1 to TRBJ1-2; a possible D gene is TRBD1 (5 bases). This CDR3 has 14 residues. The V gene's germline CDR1 is SGHRS and CDR2 YFSETQ. V shed 0 bases and J shed 4 bases, with 10 bases lying between them. The CDR3 nucleotides read TGCGCCAGCAGCTTGGTTCAGGGCTCCTATGGCTACACCTTC. Protein: CASSLVQGSYGYTF.

Many counts were recorded for this clonotype. This chain connects TRBV3-1 to TRBJ1-1, with 8 bases aligning to TRBD1. Germline CDR1 LGHDT, CDR2 YNNKEL (reference sequence). CDR3 size: 15 residues. The junction had 4 bases not matched to a gene; V was cut back by 1 base and J by 3 bases. For the CDR3, the DNA is TGTGCCAGCAGCCAAGTCAACAGGGGGGACACTGAAGCTTTCTTT. Amino acids: CASSQVNRGDTEAFF.

This clonotype was seen ten or more times. The J gene is TRBJ2-5, the V gene TRBV19; D is perhaps TRBD1 or TRBD2 (6 bases each). This CDR3 region has 15 residues. CDR1 is LNHDA and CDR2 is SQIVND in the germline V gene (reference sequence). V lost 3 bases to trimming and J lost 5 bases, with 16 bases between them. This CDR3 is CASSIPSGGRETQYF. DNA for the CDR3: TGTGCCAGTAGTATCCCCTCCGGGGGCCGGGAGACCCAGTACTTC.

This chain connects TRBV12-3 or TRBV12-4 to TRBJ1-2; D uncertain. There are 14 residues in the CDR3. The V end was cut by 1 base, the J end by 3 bases, with 9 bases between. In nucleotides, the CDR3 is TGTGCCAGCAGTTTAGTAGGACCGGACTATGGCTACACCTTC. Amino acid sequence: CASSLVGPDYGYTF.

In this sample, this clonotype turned up many times. The rearrangement uses TRBV7-6 and TRBJ1-2, with 7 bases identical to TRBD1. CDR3 size: 15 residues. The germline V gene has CDR1 SGHVS and CDR2 FNYEAQ. The V segment lost 5 bases and the J segment 0 bases; nucleotides outside the gene matches: 6. For the CDR3, the DNA is TGTGCCAGCAGCGCTACAGGGGCGGCTAACTATGGCTACACCTTC. Protein product: CASSATGAANYGYTF.

This clonotype was detected ten times or more. The chain joins TRBV5-4 to TRBJ2-2; tentative D call: TRBD1 (6 bases). The CDR3 extends over 15 amino acids. V was clipped by 0 bases and J by 1 base, with 7 bases between them. Per germline, CDR1 SGHNT and CDR2 YYREEE (reference sequence). This CDR3 reads CASSLGRGNTGELFF. As DNA, the CDR3 is TGTGCCAGCAGCTTGGGCAGGGGGAACACCGGGGAGCTGTTTTTT.

This sequence joins TRBV12-3 or TRBV12-4 and TRBJ2-7; a possible D gene is TRBD1 (6 bases). Trimming shortened V by 6 bases and J by 3 bases, and 12 bases separated the two germline ends. The CDR3 runs to 13 residues. CDR3 nucleotides: TGTGCCAGCAGGCCCGGACAGTTCTACGAGCAGTACTTC. Residues: CASRPGQFYEQYF.

The chain employs TRBV6-2 or TRBV6-3 and TRBJ2-5; TRBD1 might be the D (7 bases). Germline CDR1 and CDR2: MNHEY and SVGEGT. The CDR3 spans 16 residues. V was shortened by 1 base and J by 3 bases, with 15 bases between the two germline ends. The CDR3 reads CASSYFQGGGEETQYF. The CDR3, as DNA: TGTGCCAGCAGTTACTTCCAGGGGGGTGGAGAAGAGACCCAGTACTTC.

This clonotype was observed many times. This rearrangement joins TRBV7-2 to TRBJ1-2, with D perhaps matching TRBD1 (5 bases). CDR1 is SGHTA and CDR2 is FQGNSA in the germline V gene. Trimming shortened V by 5 bases and J by 0 bases, and 13 bases separated the two germline ends. This CDR3 is built from 15 residues. DNA of the CDR3: TGTGCCAGCAGCATAGACAGAGTGACTAACTATGGCTACACCTTC. Translated, it gives CASSIDRVTNYGYTF.

V and J are TRBV12-3 or TRBV12-4 and TRBJ2-5; perhaps TRBD2 as D (5 bases). The V end was cut by 5 bases, the J end by 7 bases, with 20 bases between. CDR3 length: 15 amino acids. The CDR3 region is CASSLGISRVGTQYF. DNA of the CDR3: TGTGCCAGCAGTCTCGGGATCTCTCGGGTAGGGACCCAGTACTTC.

The chain combines TRBV11-2 with TRBJ1-1, with 8 bases that match TRBD1. CDR1 is SGHAT, CDR2 FQNNGV, per germline. V dropped 5 bases and J dropped 0; count of bases not matched to a gene: 8. The CDR3 contains 16 residues. The CDR3 protein is CASSQTGAVVNTEAFF. In nucleotides, the CDR3 is TGTGCCAGCAGCCAGACAGGGGCGGTGGTGAACACTGAAGCTTTCTTT.